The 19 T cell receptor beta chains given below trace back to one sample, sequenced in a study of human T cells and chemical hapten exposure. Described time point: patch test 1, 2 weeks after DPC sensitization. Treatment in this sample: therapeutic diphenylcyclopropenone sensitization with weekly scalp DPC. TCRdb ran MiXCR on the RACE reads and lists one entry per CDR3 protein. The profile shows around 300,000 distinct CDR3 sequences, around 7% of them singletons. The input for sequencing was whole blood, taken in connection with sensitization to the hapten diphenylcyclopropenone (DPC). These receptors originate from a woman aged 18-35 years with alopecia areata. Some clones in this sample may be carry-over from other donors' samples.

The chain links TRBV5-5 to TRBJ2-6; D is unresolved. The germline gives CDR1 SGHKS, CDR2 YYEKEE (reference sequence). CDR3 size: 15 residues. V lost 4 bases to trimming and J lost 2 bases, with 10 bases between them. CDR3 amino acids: CASSPAAPGANVLTF. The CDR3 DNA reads TGTGCCAGCAGCCCGGCGGCCCCTGGGGCCAACGTCCTGACTTTC.

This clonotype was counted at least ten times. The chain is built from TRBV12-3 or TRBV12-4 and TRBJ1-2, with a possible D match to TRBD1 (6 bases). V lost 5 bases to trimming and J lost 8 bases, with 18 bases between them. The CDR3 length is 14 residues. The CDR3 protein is CASSPPQGREGYTF. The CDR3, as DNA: TGTGCCAGCAGTCCCCCTCAGGGGCGCGAGGGCTACACCTTC.

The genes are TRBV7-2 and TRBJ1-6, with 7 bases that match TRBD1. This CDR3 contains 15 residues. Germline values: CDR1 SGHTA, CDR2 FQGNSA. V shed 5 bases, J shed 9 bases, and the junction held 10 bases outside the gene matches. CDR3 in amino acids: CASSVRQGSGSPLHF. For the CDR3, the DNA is TGTGCCAGCAGCGTAAGACAGGGCTCCGGTTCACCCCTCCACTTT.

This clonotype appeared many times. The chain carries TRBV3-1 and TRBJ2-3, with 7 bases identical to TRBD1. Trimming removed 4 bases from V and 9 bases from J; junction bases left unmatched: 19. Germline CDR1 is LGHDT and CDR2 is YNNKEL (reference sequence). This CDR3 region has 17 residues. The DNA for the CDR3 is TGTGCCAGCAGCCCTATCAGACAGGGTACGGCAAAGGGGACGCAGTATTTT. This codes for CASSPIRQGTAKGTQYF.

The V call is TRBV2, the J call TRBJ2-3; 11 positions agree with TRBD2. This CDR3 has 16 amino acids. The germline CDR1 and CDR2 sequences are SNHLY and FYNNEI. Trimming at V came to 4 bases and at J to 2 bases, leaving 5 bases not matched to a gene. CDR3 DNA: TGTGCCAGCAGTGCTTCTAGCGGGGGGACCACAGATACGCAGTATTTT. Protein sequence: CASSASSGGTTDTQYF. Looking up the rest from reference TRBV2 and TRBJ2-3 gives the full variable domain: EPEVTQTPSHQVTQMGQEVILRCVPISNHLYFYWYRQILGQKVEFLVSFYNNEISEKSEIFDDQFSVERPDGSNFTLKIRSTKLEDSAMYFCASSASSGGTTDTQYFGPGTRLTVL.

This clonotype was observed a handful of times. The CDR3 nucleotides read TGTGCCAGCAGCCAAGCAACAGGGGATGGCTACACCTTC. Encoded protein: CASSQATGDGYTF. The V call is TRBV4-2, the J call TRBJ1-2; the match to TRBD1 covers 7 bases. Per germline, CDR1 LGHNA and CDR2 YNFKEQ. With 1 base clipped from V and 6 bases from J, the junction kept 2 bases outside the gene matches. This CDR3 is 13 amino acids long.

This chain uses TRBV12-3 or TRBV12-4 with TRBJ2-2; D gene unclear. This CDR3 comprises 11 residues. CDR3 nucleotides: TGTGCAGGCGCGAACACCGGGGAGCTGTTTTTT. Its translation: CAGANTGELFF.

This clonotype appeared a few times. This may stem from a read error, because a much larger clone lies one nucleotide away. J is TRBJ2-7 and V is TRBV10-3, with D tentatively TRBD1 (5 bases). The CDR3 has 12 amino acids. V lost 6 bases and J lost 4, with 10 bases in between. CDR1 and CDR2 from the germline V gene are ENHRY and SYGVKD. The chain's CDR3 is CAISTTGYEQYF. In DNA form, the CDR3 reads TGTGCCATCAGCACAACAGGTTACGAGCAGTACTTC.

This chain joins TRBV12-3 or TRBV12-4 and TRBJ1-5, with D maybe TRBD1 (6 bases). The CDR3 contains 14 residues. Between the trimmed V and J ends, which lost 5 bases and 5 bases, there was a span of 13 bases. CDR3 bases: TGTGCCAGCAGTACAGGGAAGTTCGATCAGCCCCAGCATTTT. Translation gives CASSTGKFDQPQHF.

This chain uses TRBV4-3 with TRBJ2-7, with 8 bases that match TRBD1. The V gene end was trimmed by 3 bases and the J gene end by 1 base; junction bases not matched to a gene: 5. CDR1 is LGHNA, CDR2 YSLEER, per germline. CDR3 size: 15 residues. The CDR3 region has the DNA TGCGCCAGCAGCCACGATCGGACAGGGTCCTACGAGCAGTACTTC. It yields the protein CASSHDRTGSYEQYF.

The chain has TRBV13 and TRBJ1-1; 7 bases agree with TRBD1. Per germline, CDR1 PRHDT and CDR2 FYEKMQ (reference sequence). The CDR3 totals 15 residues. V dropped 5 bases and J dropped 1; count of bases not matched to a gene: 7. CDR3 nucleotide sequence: TGTGCCAGCAGCCTTGGACAGGACCCGAACACTGAAGCTTTCTTT. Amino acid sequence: CASSLGQDPNTEAFF.

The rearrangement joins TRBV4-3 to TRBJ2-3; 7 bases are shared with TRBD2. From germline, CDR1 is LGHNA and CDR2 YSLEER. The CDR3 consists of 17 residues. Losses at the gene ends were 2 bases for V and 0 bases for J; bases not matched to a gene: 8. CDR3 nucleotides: TGCGCCAGCAGCCAATCTGGCGGGGGACTTAGCACAGATACGCAGTATTTT. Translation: CASSQSGGGLSTDTQYF.

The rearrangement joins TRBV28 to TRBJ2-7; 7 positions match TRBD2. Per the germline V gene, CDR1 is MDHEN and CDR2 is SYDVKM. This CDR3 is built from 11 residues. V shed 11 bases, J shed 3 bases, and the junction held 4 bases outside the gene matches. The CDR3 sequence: CAAGELYEQYF. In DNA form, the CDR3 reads TGTGCCGCGGGGGAGCTCTACGAGCAGTACTTC.

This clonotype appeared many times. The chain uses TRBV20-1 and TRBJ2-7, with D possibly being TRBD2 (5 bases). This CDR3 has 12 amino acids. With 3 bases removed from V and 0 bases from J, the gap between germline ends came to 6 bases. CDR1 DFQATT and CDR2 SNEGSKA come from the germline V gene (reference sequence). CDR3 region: CSARGSSYEQYF. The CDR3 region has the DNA TGCAGTGCTAGGGGGAGCTCCTACGAGCAGTACTTC.

This CDR3 is CASSSAASGVAQYF. DNA of the CDR3: TGTGCCAGCAGCTCCGCGGCCAGCGGGGTTGCCCAGTACTTC. The chain links TRBV7-8 to TRBJ2-5; 7 positions match TRBD2. CDR1 is SGHVS and CDR2 is FQNEAQ in the germline V gene. The CDR3 is 14 amino acids. V dropped 4 bases and J dropped 9; count of bases not matched to a gene: 11.

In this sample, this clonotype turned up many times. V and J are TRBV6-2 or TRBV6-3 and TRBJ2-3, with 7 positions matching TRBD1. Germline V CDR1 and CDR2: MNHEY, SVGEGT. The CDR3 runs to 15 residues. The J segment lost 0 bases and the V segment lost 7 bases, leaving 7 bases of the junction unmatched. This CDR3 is CASTYGDRSTDTQYF. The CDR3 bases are TGTGCCAGCACCTACGGGGACAGAAGCACAGATACGCAGTATTTT.

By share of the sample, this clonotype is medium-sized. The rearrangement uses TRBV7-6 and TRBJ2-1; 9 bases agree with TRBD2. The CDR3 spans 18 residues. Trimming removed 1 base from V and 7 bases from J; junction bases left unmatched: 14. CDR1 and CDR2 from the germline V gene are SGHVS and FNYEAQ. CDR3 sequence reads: CASSLDLGGGARKNEQFF. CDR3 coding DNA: TGTGCCAGCAGCTTAGATTTGGGCGGGGGGGCCAGGAAGAATGAGCAGTTCTTC.

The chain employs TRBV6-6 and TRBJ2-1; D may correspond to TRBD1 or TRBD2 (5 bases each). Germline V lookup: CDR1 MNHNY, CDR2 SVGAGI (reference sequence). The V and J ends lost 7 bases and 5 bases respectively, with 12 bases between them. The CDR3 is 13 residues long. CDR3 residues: CASTLLGHNEQFF. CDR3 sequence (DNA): TGTGCCAGCACCCTCTTGGGACACAATGAGCAGTTCTTC.

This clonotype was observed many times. In DNA, the CDR3 is TGTGCCAGCAGCTTAGCGTCGGGGATTCAGTACTTC. Protein: CASSLASGIQYF. This chain joins TRBV7-2 and TRBJ2-4; the D gene is possibly TRBD2 (5 bases). V lost 0 bases, J lost 10 bases, and 7 bases lay in between. Germline CDR1 is SGHTA and CDR2 is FQGNSA. CDR3 length: 12 amino acids.